This passage covers 10 T cell receptor beta chains from one sample sequenced in a study of T-cell reconstitution after alpha-beta-depleted transplantation in children. TCRbeta library construction was performed incorporating unique molecular identifiers. TCRdb processed the PCR reads anew with MiXCR; each CDR3 protein has one entry. The table records roughly 74,000 distinct CDR3 sequences, around 18% of them present only once. The specimen was PBMCs, mostly from graft donor cells, collected 360 days after TCRalphabeta/CD19-depleted stem cell transplant. These receptors were obtained from a male patient aged 2-10 years who had a stem cell transplant for acute lymphoblastic leukemia, so the T cells may come from the graft donor.

The chain employs TRBV4-1 and TRBJ2-2; D is undetermined. V dropped 3 bases and J dropped 7 bases, with 12 bases sitting between them. CDR3 size: 14 residues. CDR1 is MGHRA, CDR2 YSYEKL, per germline. CDR3 region: CASSQPGLVGELFF. For the CDR3, the DNA is TGCGCCAGCAGCCAGCCCGGGTTAGTCGGGGAGCTGTTTTTT.

This clonotype showed up many times. The chain couples TRBV6-1 to TRBJ2-7; 13 bases align to TRBD2. Germline V lookup: CDR1 MNHNS, CDR2 SASEGT. The CDR3 has 14 amino acids. The V and J ends lost 4 bases and 7 bases, in that order; junction bases with no gene match: 4. The CDR3 bases are TGTGCCAGCAGTGGACTAGCGGGAGGCTGGGAGCAGTACTTC. Translating it yields CASSGLAGGWEQYF.

This clonotype was counted a few times. The chain carries TRBV5-1 and TRBJ2-5, with D possibly matching TRBD1 (5 bases). V dropped 5 bases and J dropped 1 base, with 9 bases sitting between them. Germline V gene data show CDR1 as SGHRS and CDR2 as YFSETQ. This CDR3 spans 13 amino acids. CDR3: CASRSRVQETQYF. The CDR3 DNA sequence: TGCGCCAGCAGAAGCAGGGTCCAAGAGACCCAGTACTTC.

This clonotype was picked up a small number of times. The chain uses TRBV12-5 and TRBJ2-2; no firm D call. Per germline, CDR1 LGHNT and CDR2 FRNRAP. CDR3 length: 13 amino acids. Trimming took 2 bases from V and 4 from J, leaving 5 bases between them. CDR3 protein: CASGLFGTGELFF. The DNA of the CDR3 is TGTGCTAGTGGTTTGTTTGGCACCGGGGAGCTGTTTTTT.

This clonotype was counted at least ten times. The V call is TRBV7-9, the J call TRBJ2-5, with D unclear. The CDR3 contains 11 residues. The germline CDR1 and CDR2 sequences are SEHNR and FQNEAQ (reference sequence). The V and J ends lost 1 base and 6 bases respectively, with 3 bases between them. CDR3 in amino acids: CASSLEKTQYF. The CDR3 DNA sequence: TGTGCCAGCAGCTTAGAGAAGACCCAGTACTTC.

This clonotype was seen many times. The chain uses TRBV4-1 and TRBJ2-1; perhaps TRBD2 as D (6 bases). The CDR3 consists of 18 residues. Germline loops: CDR1 MGHRA, CDR2 YSYEKL. The V gene lost 1 base and the J gene lost 0 bases, with 16 bases spanning the gap. CDR3 in amino acids: CASSQVHGAGSSYNEQFF. The CDR3 nucleotides read TGCGCCAGCAGCCAAGTCCACGGAGCGGGTAGCTCCTACAATGAGCAGTTCTTC.

The rearrangement uses TRBV27 and TRBJ2-3, with a possible D match to TRBD2 (5 bases). This CDR3 comprises 16 residues. Germline V lookup: CDR1 MNHEY, CDR2 SMNVEV (reference sequence). V was clipped by 3 bases and J by 0 bases, with 13 bases between them. DNA for the CDR3: TGTGCCAGCAGTTTTCGGGGTCTAGGAAGCACAGATACGCAGTATTTT. Amino acids: CASSFRGLGSTDTQYF.

This clonotype was counted many times. The V and J genes are TRBV6-1 and TRBJ2-1; 9 nucleotides match TRBD2. Germline CDR1 reads MNHNS; CDR2 reads SASEGT. This CDR3 contains 15 residues. V gave up 5 bases and J gave up 6 bases; unmatched junction bases: 8. The CDR3 region has the DNA TGTGCCAGCAGTCCGTGGGCTAGCGGGATCAATGAGCAGTTCTTC. The encoded protein is CASSPWASGINEQFF.

V and J are TRBV10-1 and TRBJ2-2, with unresolved D. This CDR3 has 13 residues. Germline lookup yields CDR1 WNHNN and CDR2 SYGVQD (reference sequence). The V end was cut by 6 bases, the J end by 0 bases, with 5 bases between. The chain's CDR3 is CASRQTNTGELFF. CDR3 nucleotide sequence: TGCGCCAGCAGACAAACGAACACCGGGGAGCTGTTTTTT.

This clonotype was counted between two and nine times. The chain links TRBV5-1 to TRBJ1-1, with TRBD1 matching 8 bases. Looked up from germline, CDR1 is SGHRS and CDR2 is YFSETQ. CDR3 length equals 15 residues. The V and J ends lost 3 bases and 2 bases, in that order; junction bases with no gene match: 6. The CDR3 loop reads CASSSRTGRNTEAFF. As DNA, the CDR3 is TGCGCCAGCAGCTCGAGGACAGGGAGAAACACTGAAGCTTTCTTT.